Described below is a single TCR beta chain sequence and its context. Its specificity is not known. This table comes from immunoSEQ multiplex PCR, and its TCRdb copy is limited to in-frame clones, with some not included. Here the sample spans approximately 70,000 clones, about nine tenths being singletons. These data belong to a study of T cell responses to AZD1222 COVID-19 vaccine. Study observations and caveats: Clonal diversity may have been underestimated, and the donors were mostly white British, with more females than males. Repertoires were collected only later (after the peak T cell response had occurred). Spike was spanned by vaccine-associated CD4 TCRs, with dominance at 160-218 and 743-854. Epitopes outside B.1.351 and B.1.1.7 mutated regions reportedly drew nearly half of spike TCRs.

Trimming shortened V by 1 base and J by 0 bases, and 9 bases separated the two germline ends. Germline assignment: CDR1 SEHNR and CDR2 FQNEAQ (reference sequence). There are 16 residues in the CDR3. The sequencing here drew on peripheral blood, taken on day 0 of AZD1222 vaccination. V is TRBV7-9 and J is TRBJ2-2, with D perhaps matching TRBD2 (5 bases). This sequence originates from an adult in good health. CDR3 DNA: TGTGCCAGCAGCTTAGTTGAGGGCTCGAACACCGGGGAGCTGTTTTTT. This codes for CASSLVEGSNTGELFF. The variable domain in full, with the rest retrieved from reference TRBV7-9 and TRBJ2-2, is DTGVSQNPRHKITKRGQNVTFRCDPISEHNRLYWYRQTLGQGPEFLTYFQNEAQLEKSRLLSDRFSAERPKGSFSTLEIQRTEQGDSAMYLCASSLVEGSNTGELFFGEGSRLTVL.